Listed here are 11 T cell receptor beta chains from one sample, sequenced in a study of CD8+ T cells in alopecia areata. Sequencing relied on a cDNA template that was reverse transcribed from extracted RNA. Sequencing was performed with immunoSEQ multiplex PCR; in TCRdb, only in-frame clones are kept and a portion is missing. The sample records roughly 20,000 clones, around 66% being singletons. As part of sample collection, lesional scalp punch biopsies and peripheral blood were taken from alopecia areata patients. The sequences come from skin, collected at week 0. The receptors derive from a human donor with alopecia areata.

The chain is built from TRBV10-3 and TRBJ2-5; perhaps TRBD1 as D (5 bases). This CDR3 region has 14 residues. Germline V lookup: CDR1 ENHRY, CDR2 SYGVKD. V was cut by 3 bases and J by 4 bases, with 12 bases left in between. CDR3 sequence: CAISDDRGIETQYF. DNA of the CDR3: TGTGCCATCAGTGACGACAGAGGTATAGAGACCCAGTACTTC.

The CDR3 is CASSYQTSGTDTQYF. Written as DNA, the CDR3 is TGTGCCAGCAGTTACCAGACTAGCGGCACAGATACGCAGTATTTT. The genes are TRBV6-6 and TRBJ2-3, with TRBD2 matching over 8 bases. Germline lookup yields CDR1 MNHNY and CDR2 SVGAGI (reference sequence). J lost 1 base, V lost 2 bases, and 2 bases had no gene match. The length of the CDR3 is 15 residues.

DNA of the CDR3: TGTGCCAGCAGGCCGCAGAAAAATGAAAAACTGTTTTTT. Residues: CASRPQKNEKLFF. This chain uses TRBV6-5 with TRBJ1-4; D remains ambiguous. The CDR3 contains 13 residues. V gave up 6 bases and J gave up 5 bases, with 10 bases separating them. Germline V gene data show CDR1 as MNHEY and CDR2 as SVGAGI.

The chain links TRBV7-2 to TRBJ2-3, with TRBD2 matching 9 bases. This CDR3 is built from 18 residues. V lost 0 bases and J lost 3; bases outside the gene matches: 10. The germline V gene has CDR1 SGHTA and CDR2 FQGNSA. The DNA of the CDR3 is TGTGCCAGCAGCTTAGCAAGGGCTGGCGGGGGGGCTACAGATACGCAGTATTTT. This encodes CASSLARAGGGATDTQYF. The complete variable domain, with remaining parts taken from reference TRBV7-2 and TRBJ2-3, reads GAGVSQSPSNKVTEKGKDVELRCDPISGHTALYWYRQSLGQGLEFLIYFQGNSAPDKSGLPSDRFSAERTGGSVSTLTIQRTQQEDSAVYLCASSLARAGGGATDTQYFGPGTRLTVL.

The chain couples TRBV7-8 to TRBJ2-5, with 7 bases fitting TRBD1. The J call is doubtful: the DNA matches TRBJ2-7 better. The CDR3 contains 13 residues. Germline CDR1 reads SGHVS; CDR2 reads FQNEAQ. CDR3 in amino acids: CASSFGTAYEQYF. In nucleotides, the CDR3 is TGTGCCAGCAGCTTCGGGACAGCATACGAGCAGTACTTC.

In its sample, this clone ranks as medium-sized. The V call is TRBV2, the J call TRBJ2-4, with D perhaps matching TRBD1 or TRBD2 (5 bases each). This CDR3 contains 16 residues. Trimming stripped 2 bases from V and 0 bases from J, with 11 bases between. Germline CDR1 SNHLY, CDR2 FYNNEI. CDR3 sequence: CASSEWGTVAKNIQYF. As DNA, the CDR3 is TGTGCCAGCAGTGAATGGGGGACCGTAGCCAAAAACATTCAGTACTTC.

Here the CDR3 DNA reads TGTGCCAGCAGAACAGGGAACGGAGAGACTGAAGCTTTCTTT. This translates into CASRTGNGETEAFF. This sequence joins TRBV5-5 and TRBJ1-1, with D perhaps matching TRBD1 (6 bases). In germline, CDR1 is SGHKS, CDR2 YYEKEE (reference sequence). This CDR3 comprises 14 residues. Trimming cost V 5 bases and J 5 bases, with 16 bases left between them.

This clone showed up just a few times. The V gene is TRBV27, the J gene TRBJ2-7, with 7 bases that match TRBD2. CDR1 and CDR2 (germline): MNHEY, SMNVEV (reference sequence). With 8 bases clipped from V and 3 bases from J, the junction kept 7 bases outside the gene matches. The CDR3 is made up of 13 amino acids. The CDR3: CASHSGNLYEQYF. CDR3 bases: TGTGCCAGCCACAGCGGGAATCTCTACGAGCAGTACTTC.

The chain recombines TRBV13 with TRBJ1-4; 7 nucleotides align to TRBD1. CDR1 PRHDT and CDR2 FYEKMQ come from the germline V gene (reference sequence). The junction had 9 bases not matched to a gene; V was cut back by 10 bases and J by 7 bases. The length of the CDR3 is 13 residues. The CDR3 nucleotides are TGTGCCACCACCGTGGGACAGCGTGAAAAACTGTTTTTT. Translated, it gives CATTVGQREKLFF.

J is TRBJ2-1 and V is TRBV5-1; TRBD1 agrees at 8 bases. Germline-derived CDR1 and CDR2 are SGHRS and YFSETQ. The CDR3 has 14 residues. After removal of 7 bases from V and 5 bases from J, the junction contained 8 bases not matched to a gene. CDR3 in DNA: TGCGCCAGCCTACAGGGGGTAGCTAACAATGAGCAGTTCTTC. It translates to CASLQGVANNEQFF.

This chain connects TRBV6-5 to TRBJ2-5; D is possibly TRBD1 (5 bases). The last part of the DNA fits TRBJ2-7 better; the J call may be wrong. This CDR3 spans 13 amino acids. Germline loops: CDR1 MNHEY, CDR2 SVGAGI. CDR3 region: CASSYRGSYEQYF. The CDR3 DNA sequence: TGTGCCAGCAGTTACAGGGGCTCCTACGAGCAGTACTTC.